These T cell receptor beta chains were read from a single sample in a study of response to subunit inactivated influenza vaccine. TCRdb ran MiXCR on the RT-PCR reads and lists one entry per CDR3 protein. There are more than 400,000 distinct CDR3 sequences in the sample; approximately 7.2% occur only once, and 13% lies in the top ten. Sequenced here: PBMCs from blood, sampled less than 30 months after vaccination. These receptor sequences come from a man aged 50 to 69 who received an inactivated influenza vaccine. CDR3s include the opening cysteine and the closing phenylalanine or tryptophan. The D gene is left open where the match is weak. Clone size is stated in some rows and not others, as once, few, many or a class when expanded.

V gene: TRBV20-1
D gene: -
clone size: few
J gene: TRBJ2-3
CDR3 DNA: TGCAGTGCTAGCAGGGCAGAGAACACAGATACGCAGTATTTT
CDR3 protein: CSASRAENTDTQYF

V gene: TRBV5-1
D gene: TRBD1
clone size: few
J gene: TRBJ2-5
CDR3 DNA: TGCGCCAGCAGCTTGGCCCTAGGAGCAGGGGGCTGGCAAGAGACCCAGTACTTC
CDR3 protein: CASSLALGAGGWQETQYF

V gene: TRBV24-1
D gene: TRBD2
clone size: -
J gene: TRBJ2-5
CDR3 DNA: TGTGCCACCAGTGATCCTCGGGGGGTGGCAGAGACCCAGTACTTC
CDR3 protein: CATSDPRGVAETQYF

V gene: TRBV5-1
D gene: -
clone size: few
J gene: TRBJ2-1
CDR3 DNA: TGCGCCAGCAGCTTCCGGGACAACCCTTACAATGAGCAGTTCTTC
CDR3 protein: CASSFRDNPYNEQFF

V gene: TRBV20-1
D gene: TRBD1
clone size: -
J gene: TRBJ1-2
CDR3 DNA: TGCAGTGCTAGCCCTGGACAGGGCAGTGACTATGGCTACACCTTC
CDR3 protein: CSASPGQGSDYGYTF

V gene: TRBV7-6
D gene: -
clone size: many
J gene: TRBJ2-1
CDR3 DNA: TGTGCCAGCAGCTTAGCGTCTGAGGGGCATTGGCAGTTCTTC
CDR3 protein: CASSLASEGHWQFF

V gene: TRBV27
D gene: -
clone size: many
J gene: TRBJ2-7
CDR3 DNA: TGTGCCAGCAGTTTAGGGCTAGTCTACGAGCAGTACTTC
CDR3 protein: CASSLGLVYEQYF

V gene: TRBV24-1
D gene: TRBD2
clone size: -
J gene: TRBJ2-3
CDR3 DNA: TGTGCCACCAGTGATGCCCCCGGGACTAGCGGGAGAGATACGCAGTATTTT
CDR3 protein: CATSDAPGTSGRDTQYF

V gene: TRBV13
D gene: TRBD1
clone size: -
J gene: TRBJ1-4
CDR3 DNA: TGTGCCAGCAGCTCTCGGACAGGGGCCGAAAAACTGTTTTTT
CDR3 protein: CASSSRTGAEKLFF

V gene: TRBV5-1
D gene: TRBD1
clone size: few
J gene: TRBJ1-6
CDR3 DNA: TGCGCCAGCAGGCCGGGACAGGGAGAAAATTCACCCCTCCACTTT
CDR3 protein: CASRPGQGENSPLHF

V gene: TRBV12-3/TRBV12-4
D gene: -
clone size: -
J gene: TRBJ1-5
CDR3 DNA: TGTGCCAGCAGTTTGATGTGGGATCAGCCCCAGCATTTT
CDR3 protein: CASSLMWDQPQHF

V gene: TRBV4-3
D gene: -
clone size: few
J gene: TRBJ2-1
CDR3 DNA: TGCGCCAGCAGTACCCACCAGATCCAGTTCTTC
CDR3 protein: CASSTHQIQFF

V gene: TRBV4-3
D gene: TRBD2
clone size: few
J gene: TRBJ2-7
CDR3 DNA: TGCGCCAGCAGCTACGGACTAGCCTACGAGCAGTACTTC
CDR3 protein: CASSYGLAYEQYF

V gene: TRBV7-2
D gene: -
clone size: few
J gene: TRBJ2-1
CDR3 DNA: TGTGCCAGCAGCCCACGGGCGGGGCGCTACAATGAGCAGTTCTTC
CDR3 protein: CASSPRAGRYNEQFF

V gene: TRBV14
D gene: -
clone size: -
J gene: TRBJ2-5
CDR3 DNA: TGTGCCAGCAGCCGAATAGGTGGAGTAAGCGAGACCCAGTACTTC
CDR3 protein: CASSRIGGVSETQYF

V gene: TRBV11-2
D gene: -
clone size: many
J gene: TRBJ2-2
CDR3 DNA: TGTGCCAGCAGCTGGAGCCGGGAGCTGTTTTTT
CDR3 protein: CASSWSRELFF

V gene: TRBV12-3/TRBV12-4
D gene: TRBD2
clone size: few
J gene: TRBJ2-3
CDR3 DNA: TGTGCCAGCAGTTTAGCGGCCCTAGTTCACGGGAGGACCGGAGGTACGCAGTATTTT
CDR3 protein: CASSLAALVHGRTGGTQYF

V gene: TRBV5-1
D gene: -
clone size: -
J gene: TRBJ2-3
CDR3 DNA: TGCGCCAGCCACGGTCAGGGTTCCCCCACAGATACGCAGTATTTT
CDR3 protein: CASHGQGSPTDTQYF